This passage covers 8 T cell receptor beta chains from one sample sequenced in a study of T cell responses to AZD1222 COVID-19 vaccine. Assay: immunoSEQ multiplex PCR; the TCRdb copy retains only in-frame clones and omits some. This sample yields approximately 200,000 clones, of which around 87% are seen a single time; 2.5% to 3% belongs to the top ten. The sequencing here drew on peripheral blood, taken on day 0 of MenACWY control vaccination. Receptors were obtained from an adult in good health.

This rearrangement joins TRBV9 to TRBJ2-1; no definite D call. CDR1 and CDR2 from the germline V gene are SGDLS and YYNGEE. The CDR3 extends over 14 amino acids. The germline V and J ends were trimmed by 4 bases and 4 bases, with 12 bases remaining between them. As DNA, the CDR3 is TGTGCCAGCAGCCCCTACGAAGGGTACAATGAGCAGTTCTTC. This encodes CASSPYEGYNEQFF.

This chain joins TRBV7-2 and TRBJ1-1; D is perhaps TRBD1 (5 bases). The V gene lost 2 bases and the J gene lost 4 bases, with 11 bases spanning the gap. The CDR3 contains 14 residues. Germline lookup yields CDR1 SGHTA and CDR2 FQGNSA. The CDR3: CASSLLERGTEAFF. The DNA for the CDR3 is TGTGCCAGCAGCTTATTAGAGAGGGGCACTGAAGCTTTCTTT. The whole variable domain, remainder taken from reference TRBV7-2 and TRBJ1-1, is GAGVSQSPSNKVTEKGKDVELRCDPISGHTALYWYRQSLGQGLEFLIYFQGNSAPDKSGLPSDRFSAERTGGSVSTLTIQRTQQEDSAVYLCASSLLERGTEAFFGQGTRLTVV.

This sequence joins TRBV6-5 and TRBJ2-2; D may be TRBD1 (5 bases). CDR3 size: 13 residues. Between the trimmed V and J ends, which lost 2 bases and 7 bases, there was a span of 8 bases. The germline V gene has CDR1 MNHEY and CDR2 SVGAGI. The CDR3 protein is CASSYAGYGELFF. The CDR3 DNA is TGTGCCAGCAGTTACGCAGGGTACGGGGAGCTGTTTTTT.

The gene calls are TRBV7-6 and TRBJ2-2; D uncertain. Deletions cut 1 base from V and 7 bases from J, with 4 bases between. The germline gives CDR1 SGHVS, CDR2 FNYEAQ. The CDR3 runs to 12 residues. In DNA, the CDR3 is TGTGCCAGCAGCTTAGGGAGCGGGGAGCTGTTTTTT. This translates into CASSLGSGELFF.

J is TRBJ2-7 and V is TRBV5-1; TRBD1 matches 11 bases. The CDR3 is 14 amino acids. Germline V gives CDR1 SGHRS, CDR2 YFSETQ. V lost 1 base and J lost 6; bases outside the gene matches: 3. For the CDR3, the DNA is TGCGCCAGCAGCTTGAGGACAGGGGGCGGCGAGCAGTACTTC. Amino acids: CASSLRTGGGEQYF.

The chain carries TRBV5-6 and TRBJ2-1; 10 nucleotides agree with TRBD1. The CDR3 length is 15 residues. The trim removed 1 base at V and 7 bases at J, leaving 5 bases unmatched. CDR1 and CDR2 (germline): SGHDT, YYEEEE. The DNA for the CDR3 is TGTGCCAGCAGCTTGCCCTGGACAGGGGGAAATGAGCAGTTCTTC. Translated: CASSLPWTGGNEQFF. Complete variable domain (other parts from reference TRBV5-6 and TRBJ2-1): DAGVTQSPTHLIKTRGQQVTLRCSPKSGHDTVSWYQQALGQGPQFIFQYYEEEERQRGNFPDRFSGHQFPNYSSELNVNALLLGDSALYLCASSLPWTGGNEQFFGPGTRLTVL.

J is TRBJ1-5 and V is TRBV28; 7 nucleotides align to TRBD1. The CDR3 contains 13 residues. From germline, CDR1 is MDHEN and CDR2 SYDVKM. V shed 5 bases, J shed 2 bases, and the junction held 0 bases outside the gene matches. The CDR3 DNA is TGTGCCAGCAGTACAGGGGGCAATCAGCCCCAGCATTTT. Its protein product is CASSTGGNQPQHF.

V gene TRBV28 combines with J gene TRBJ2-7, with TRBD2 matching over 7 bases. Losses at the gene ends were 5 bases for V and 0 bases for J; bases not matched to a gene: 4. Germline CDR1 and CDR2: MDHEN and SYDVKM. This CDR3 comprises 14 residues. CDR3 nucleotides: TGTGCCAGCAGTCTGGGGGGGGGCTCCTACGAGCAGTACTTC. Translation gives CASSLGGGSYEQYF.